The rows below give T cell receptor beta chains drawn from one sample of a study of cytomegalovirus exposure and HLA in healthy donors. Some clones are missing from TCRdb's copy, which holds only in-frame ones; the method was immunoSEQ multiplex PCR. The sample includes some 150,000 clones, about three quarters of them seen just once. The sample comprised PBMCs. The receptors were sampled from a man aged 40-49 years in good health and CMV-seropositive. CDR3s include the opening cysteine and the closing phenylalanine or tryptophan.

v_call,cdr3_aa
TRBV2,CASRGSEGGAGEAFF
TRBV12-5,CARGPGQTLNQPQHF
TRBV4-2,CASSQGHAGANVLTF
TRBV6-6,CASSYQGLQYF
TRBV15,CATSRGQGADTQYF
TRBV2,CASSWTGSGVYQPQHF
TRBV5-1,CASSVGQGSAKNIQYF
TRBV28,CASSLYAGKVGNQPQHF
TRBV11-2,CASSLGTGGFDEKLFF
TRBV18,CASSPLGQENTGELFF
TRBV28,CASGDFPREQYF
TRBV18,CASSPQAGARINEKLFF
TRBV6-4,CASRDREGNTEAFF
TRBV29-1,CSVEDRRGSAEQYF
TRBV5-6,CASSIRTWRNNEQFF
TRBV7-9,CASHRGPNTEAFF
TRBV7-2,CASTLRGTGELFF
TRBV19,CASSMGQSEAFF
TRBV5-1,CASSLDQGANTGELFF
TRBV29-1,CSVVGGSTHEQFF
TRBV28,CASRSPGQYTEAFF
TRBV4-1,CASSQVVGLAAINEQFF
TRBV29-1,CSVGHRNTEAFF
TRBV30,CAWSNDIKQFF
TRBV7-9,CASSLAPDSTYEQYF
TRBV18,CASSPGRGTASGNTIYF
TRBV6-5,CASRAVAGRYEQYF
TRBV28,CASSFRGWGTEAFF